Listed below are T cell receptor beta chains from one sample, sequenced in a study of cytomegalovirus exposure and HLA in healthy donors. Only in-frame clones appear in the TCRdb table, and some are missing; sequencing was by immunoSEQ multiplex PCR. The sample yields 190,000 or so clones, roughly four fifths seen once. The source material was PBMCs. The receptor source for this set is a man aged 50 to 59 in good health and CMV-seronegative. The CDR3 runs from the conserved cysteine through the conserved F or W. Fields, in order: D gene, J gene, V gene, clone size, CDR3 DNA, CDR3 protein. A D gene is named only where the DNA matches it firmly. Clone size, where shown, is once, few, many, or a class for clones that have expanded.

>TRBD2|TRBJ2-3|TRBV10-3|.
TGTGCCATCAGTGGGACTAGCGGGGGAGTAAGCACAGATACGCAGTATTTT
CAISGTSGGVSTDTQYF
>.|TRBJ1-5|TRBV7-2|.
TGTGCCAGCAGCCCCCGCCCAGGTAGCAATCAGCCCCAGCATTTT
CASSPRPGSNQPQHF
>.|TRBJ2-1|TRBV5-6|.
TGTGCCAGCAGCCCAGGACTTATTAGTATTGAGCAGTTCTTC
CASSPGLISIEQFF
>.|TRBJ2-5|TRBV15|.
TGTGCCACCAGTGTGATGGGCAGCCAAGAGACCCAGTACTTC
CATSVMGSQETQYF
>TRBD2|TRBJ2-7|TRBV9|.
TGTGCCAGCAGCGCCGGGACTAGCGGGGTCTACGAGCAGTACTTC
CASSAGTSGVYEQYF
>TRBD1|TRBJ1-2|TRBV18|.
TGTGCCAGCTCACCCTCGGTTGGGACAGGGTTATCTGGCTACACCTTC
CASSPSVGTGLSGYTF
>.|TRBJ2-7|TRBV7-2|once
TGTGCCAGCAGCTTAGTACTCTACGAGCAGTACTTC
CASSLVLYEQYF
>.|TRBJ2-2|TRBV27|.
TGTGCCAGCAGTTTGAGGCGGAGCACCGGGGAGCTGTTTTTT
CASSLRRSTGELFF
>.|TRBJ2-7|TRBV4-3|.
TGCGCCAGCAGCCAAGCACGGAGCTACGAGCAGTACTTC
CASSQARSYEQYF
>.|TRBJ1-2|TRBV28|.
TGTGCCAGCAGTTTACAACAGTCTAACTATGGCTACACCTTC
CASSLQQSNYGYTF
>TRBD2|TRBJ2-5|TRBV10-3|once
TGTGCCATCAGTGGCCGGGCTAGCGGGGGGGGCCAAGAGACCCAGTACTTC
CAISGRASGGGQETQYF
>.|TRBJ1-5|TRBV7-8|.
TGTGCCAGCAGCGTTCTTGCCGGGGGGGATAGCAATCAGCCCCAGCATTTT
CASSVLAGGDSNQPQHF